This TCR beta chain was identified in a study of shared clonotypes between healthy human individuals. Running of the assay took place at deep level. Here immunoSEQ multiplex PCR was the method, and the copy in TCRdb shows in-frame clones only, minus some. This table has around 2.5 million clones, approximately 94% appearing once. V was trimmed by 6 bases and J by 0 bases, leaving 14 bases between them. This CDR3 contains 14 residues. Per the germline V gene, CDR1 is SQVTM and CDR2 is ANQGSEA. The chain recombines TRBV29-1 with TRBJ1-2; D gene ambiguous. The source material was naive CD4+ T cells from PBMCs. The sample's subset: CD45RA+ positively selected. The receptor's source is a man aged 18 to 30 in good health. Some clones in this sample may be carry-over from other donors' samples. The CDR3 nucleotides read TGCAGCGTAGCCCTATTACGCTCTAACTATGGCTACACCTTC. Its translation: CSVALLRSNYGYTF.